Described below is a single T cell receptor (beta chain) sequence and its context. Antigen unknown. The CDR3 is made up of 15 amino acids. Germline CDR1 and CDR2: LGHDT and YNNKEL (reference sequence). UMI-tagged 5'RACE template switching yielded the TCR beta cDNA. TCRdb reprocessed the 5' RACE reads and stores each CDR3 protein as one record, lacking DNA. The sample totals fewer than 400,000 distinct CDR3 sequences. The entry originates in a study of T cells expressing NK-cell markers. Study details: All TCR beta repertoires analysed originated from sorted CD3+CD56+NKG2C+, CD3+CD56+NKG2C- and CD3+CD56-NKG2C+ T cells.

Study-level results: In roughly six donors, dominant CD3+CD56+NKG2C+ clonotypes ranked among the top 10 CD8+ clonotypes.

This clonotype originated in a man aged 18 to 69 in good health. Sample: blood T cells: a sorted CD56 or NKG2C T cell subset, CD4+ or CD8+ T cells, or bulk PBMC T cells (not recorded which). The chain has TRBV3-1 and TRBJ2-5. This CDR3 reads CASSQDFNDQETQYF.